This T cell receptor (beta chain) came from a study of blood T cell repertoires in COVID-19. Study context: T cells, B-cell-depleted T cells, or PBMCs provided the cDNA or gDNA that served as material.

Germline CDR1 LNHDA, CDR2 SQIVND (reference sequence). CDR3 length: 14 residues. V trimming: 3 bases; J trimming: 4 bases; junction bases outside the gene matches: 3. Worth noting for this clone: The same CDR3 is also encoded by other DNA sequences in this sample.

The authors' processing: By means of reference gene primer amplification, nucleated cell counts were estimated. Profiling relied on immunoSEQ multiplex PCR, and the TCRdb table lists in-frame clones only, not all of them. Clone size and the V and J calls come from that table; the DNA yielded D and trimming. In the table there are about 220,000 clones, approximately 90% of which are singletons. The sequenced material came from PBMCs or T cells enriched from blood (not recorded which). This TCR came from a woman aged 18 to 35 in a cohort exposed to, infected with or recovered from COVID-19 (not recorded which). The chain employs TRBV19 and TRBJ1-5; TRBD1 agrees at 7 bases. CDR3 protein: CASSIRDSNQPQHF. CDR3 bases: TGTGCCAGTAGTATCCGGGACAGTAATCAGCCCCAGCATTTT.